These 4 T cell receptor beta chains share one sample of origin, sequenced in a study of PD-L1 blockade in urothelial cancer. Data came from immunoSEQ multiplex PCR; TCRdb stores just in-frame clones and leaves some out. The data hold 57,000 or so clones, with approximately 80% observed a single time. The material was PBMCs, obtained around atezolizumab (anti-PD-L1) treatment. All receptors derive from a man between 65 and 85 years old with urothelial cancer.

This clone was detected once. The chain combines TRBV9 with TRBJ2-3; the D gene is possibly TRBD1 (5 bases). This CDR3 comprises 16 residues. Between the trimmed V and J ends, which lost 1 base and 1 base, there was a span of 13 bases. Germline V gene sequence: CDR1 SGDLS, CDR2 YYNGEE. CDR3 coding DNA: TGTGCCAGCAGCGTACGAGCCGACAGCGGCACAGATACGCAGTATTTT. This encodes CASSVRADSGTDTQYF.

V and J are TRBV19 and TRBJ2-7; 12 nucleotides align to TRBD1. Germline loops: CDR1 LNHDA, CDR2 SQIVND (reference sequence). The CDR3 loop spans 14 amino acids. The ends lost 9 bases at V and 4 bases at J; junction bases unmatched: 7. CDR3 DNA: TGTGCCAGCTCGGAGGGACAGGGGGCGTACGAGCAGTACTTC. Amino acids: CASSEGQGAYEQYF.

The CDR3 nucleotides read TGCAGCGCCGGGACACTAGCCAAAAACATTCAGTACTTC. Amino acid sequence: CSAGTLAKNIQYF. The genes are TRBV29-1 and TRBJ2-4; perhaps TRBD1 as D (6 bases). V lost 7 bases and J lost 0, with 10 bases in between. The CDR3 consists of 13 residues. Per the germline V gene, CDR1 is SQVTM and CDR2 is ANQGSEA.

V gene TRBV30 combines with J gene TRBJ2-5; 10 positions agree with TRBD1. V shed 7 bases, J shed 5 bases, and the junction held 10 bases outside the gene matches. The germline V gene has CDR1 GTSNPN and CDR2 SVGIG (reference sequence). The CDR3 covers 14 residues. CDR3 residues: CAYSTGGSGETQYF. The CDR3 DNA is TGTGCCTATTCGACAGGGGGCTCGGGCGAGACCCAGTACTTC.